The source of this T cell receptor beta chain is a study of patients and donors after allogeneic stem cell transplantation. Only a few counts were recorded for this clonotype. TCRdb reprocessed the RT-PCR reads via MiXCR and lists one record per CDR3 protein. The sample records tens of thousands of distinct CDR3 sequences, around 40% being singletons. The CDR3 loop spans 14 amino acids. The germline V and J ends were trimmed by 4 bases and 5 bases, with 15 bases remaining between them. Germline V gives CDR1 DFQATT, CDR2 SNEGSKA (reference sequence). This sequence joins TRBV20-1 and TRBJ2-4; no clear D gene. The source is a human donor who was either an allogeneic HSCT recipient or a stem cell or donor lymphocyte infusion donor (not recorded which). It is not recorded whose cells these are; they may come from a transplant donor. Sequenced input: blood, either unsorted or a sorted T cell fraction (not recorded which). Here the CDR3 reads CSATDPERQNIQYF. CDR3 bases: TGCAGTGCTACCGACCCTGAGAGGCAAAACATTCAGTACTTC.